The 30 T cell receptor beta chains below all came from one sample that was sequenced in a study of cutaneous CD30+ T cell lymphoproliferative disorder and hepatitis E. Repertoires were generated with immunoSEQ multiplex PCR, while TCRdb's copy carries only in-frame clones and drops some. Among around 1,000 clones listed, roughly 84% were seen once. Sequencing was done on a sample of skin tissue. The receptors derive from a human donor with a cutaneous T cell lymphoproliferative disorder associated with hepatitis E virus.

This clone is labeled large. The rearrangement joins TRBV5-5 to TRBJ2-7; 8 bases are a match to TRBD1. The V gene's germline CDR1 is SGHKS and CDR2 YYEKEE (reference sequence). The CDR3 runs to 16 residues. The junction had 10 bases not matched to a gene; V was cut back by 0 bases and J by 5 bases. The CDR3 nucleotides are TGTGCCAGCAGCTTGGAATGGTTGACAGGGGCGGACGAGCAGTACTTC. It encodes CASSLEWLTGADEQYF. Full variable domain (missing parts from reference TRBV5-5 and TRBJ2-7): DAGVTQSPTHLIKTRGQQVTLRCSPISGHKSVSWYQQVLGQGPQFIFQYYEKEERGRGNFPDRFSARQFPNYSSELNVNALLLGDSALYLCASSLEWLTGADEQYFGPGTRLTVT.

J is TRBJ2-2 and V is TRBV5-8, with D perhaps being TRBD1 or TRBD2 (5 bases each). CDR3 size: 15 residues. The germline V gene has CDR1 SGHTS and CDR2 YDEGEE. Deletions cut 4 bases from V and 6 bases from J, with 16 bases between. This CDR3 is CASSPGARFSGELFF. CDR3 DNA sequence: TGTGCCAGCAGCCCCGGGGCGCGGTTTTCCGGGGAGCTGTTTTTT.

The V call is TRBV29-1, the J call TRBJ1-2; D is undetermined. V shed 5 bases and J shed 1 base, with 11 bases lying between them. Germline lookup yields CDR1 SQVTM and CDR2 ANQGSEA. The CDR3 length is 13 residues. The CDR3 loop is CSVREDGNYGYTF. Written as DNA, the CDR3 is TGCAGCGTTAGGGAGGACGGTAACTATGGCTACACCTTC.

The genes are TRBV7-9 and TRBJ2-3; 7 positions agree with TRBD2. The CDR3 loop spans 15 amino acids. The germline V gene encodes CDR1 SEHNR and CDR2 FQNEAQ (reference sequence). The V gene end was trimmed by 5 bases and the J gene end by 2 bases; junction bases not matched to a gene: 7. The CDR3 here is CASSARDYSTDTQYF. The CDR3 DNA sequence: TGTGCCAGCAGCGCCCGGGACTACTCCACAGATACGCAGTATTTT.

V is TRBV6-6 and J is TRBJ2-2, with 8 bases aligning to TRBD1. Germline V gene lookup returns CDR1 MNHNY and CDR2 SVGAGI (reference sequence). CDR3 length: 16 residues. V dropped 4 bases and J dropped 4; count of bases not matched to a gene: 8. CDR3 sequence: CASSLWTGLGTGELFF. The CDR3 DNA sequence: TGTGCCAGCAGTTTATGGACAGGGCTGGGCACCGGGGAGCTGTTTTTT.

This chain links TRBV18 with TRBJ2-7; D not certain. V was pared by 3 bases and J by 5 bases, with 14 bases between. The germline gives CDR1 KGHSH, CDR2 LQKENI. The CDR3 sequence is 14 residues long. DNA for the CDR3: TGTGCCAGCTCACCCCCTTATGAGGTGAACGAGCAGTACTTC. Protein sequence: CASSPPYEVNEQYF.

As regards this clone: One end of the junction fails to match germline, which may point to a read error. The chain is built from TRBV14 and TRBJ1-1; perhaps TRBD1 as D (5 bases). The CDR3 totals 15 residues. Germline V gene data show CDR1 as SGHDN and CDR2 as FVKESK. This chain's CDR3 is CASSQHLQGGTEAFF. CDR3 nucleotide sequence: TGTGCCAGCAGCCAACATCTCCAGGGAGGCACTGAAGCTTTTTTT.

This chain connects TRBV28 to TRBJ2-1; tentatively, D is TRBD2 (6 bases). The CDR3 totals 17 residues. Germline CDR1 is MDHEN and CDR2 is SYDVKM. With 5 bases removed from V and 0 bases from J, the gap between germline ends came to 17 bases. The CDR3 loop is CASSLGGWRASYNEQFF. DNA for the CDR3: TGTGCCAGCAGTCTGGGGGGTTGGCGGGCCTCCTACAATGAGCAGTTCTTC.

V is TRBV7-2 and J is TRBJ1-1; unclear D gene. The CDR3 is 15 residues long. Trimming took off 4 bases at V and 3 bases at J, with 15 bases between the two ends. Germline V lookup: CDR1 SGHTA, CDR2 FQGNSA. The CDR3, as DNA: TGTGCCAGCAGCTACCTCGGGCAGGAGTACACTGAAGCTTTCTTT. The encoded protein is CASSYLGQEYTEAFF. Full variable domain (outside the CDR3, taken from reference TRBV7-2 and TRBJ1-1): GAGVSQSPSNKVTEKGKDVELRCDPISGHTALYWYRQSLGQGLEFLIYFQGNSAPDKSGLPSDRFSAERTGGSVSTLTIQRTQQEDSAVYLCASSYLGQEYTEAFFGQGTRLTVV.

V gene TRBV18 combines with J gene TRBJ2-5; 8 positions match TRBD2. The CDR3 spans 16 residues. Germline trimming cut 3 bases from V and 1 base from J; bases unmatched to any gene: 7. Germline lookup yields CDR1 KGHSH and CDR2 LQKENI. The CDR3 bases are TGTGCCAGCTCACCTCCCAGGAGCGGGAGCCAAGAGACCCAGTACTTC. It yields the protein CASSPPRSGSQETQYF.

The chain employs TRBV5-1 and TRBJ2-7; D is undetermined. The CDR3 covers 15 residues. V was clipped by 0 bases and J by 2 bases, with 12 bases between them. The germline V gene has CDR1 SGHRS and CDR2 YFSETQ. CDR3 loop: CASSLVADTPYEQYF. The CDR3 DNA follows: TGCGCCAGCAGCTTGGTAGCAGATACCCCCTACGAGCAGTACTTC.

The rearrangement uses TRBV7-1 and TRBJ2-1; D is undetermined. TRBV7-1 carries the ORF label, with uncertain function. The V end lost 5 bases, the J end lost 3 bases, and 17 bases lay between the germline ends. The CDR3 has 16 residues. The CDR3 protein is CASSPIGLPNYNEQFF. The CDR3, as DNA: TGTGCCAGCAGCCCCATCGGGCTGCCAAACTACAATGAGCAGTTCTTC.

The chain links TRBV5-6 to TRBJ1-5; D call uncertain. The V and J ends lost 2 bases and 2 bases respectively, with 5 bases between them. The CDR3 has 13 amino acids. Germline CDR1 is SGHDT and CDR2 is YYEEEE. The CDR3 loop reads CASSFGGNQPQHF. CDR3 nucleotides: TGTGCCAGCAGCTTTGGGGGCAATCAGCCCCAGCATTTT.

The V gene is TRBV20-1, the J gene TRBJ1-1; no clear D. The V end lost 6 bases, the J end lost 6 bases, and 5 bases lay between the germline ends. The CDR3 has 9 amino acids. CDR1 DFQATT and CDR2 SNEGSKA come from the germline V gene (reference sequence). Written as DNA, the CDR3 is TGCAGTGCCGTGGCTGAAGCTTTCTTT. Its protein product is CSAVAEAFF.

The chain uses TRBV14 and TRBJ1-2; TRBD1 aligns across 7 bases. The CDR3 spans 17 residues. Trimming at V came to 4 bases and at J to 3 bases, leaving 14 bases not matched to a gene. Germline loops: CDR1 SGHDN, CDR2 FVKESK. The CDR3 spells CASSPPQTGWGDYGYTF. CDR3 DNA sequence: TGTGCCAGCAGCCCTCCTCAGACAGGGTGGGGAGACTATGGCTACACCTTC.

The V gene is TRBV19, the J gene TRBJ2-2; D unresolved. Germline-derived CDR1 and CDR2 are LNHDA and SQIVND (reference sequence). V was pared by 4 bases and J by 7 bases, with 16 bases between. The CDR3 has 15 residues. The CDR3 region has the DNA TGTGCCAGTAGTAACCCCCTCCTAGTGTACGGGGAGCTGTTTTTT. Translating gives CASSNPLLVYGELFF. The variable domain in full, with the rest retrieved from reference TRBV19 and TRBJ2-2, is DGGITQSPKYLFRKEGQNVTLSCEQNLNHDAMYWYRQDPGQGLRLIYYSQIVNDFQKGDIAEGYSVSREKKESFPLTVTSAQKNPTAFYLCASSNPLLVYGELFFGEGSRLTVL.

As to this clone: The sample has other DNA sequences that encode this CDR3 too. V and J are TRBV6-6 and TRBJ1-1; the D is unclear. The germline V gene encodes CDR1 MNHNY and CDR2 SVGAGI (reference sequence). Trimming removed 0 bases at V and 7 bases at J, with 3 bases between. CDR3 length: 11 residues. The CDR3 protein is CASSYSGEAFF. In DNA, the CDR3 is TGTGCCAGCAGTTACTCGGGTGAAGCTTTCTTT.

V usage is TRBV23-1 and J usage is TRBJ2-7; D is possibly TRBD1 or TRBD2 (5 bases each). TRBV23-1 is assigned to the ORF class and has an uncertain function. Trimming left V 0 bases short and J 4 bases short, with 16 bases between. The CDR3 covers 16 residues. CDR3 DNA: TGCGCCAGCAGTCAATCGGGGGACCGATGTACATACGAGCAGTACTTC. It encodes CASSQSGDRCTYEQYF.

The DNA of the CDR3 is TGTGCCAGCAGTCCCTACTGGGGGGGAAACTATGGCTACACCTTC. Residues: CASSPYWGGNYGYTF. The chain combines TRBV28 with TRBJ1-2; D is perhaps TRBD1 (5 bases). The V and J ends lost 5 bases and 2 bases respectively, with 15 bases between them. The germline V gene encodes CDR1 MDHEN and CDR2 SYDVKM. The CDR3 loop spans 15 amino acids.

The CDR3 here is CASSEGQGANEQYF. In nucleotides, the CDR3 is TGTGCCAGCAGTGAAGGGCAGGGGGCCAACGAGCAGTACTTC. This chain uses TRBV6-1 with TRBJ2-7; TRBD1 agrees at 8 bases. The CDR3 consists of 14 residues. V trimming: 1 base; J trimming: 5 bases; junction bases outside the gene matches: 4. Germline V gene data show CDR1 as MNHNS and CDR2 as SASEGT.

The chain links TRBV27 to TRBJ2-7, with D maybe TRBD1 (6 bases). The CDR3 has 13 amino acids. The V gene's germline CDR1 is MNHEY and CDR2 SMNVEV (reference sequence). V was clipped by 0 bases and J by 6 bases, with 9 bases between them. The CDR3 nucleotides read TGTGCCAGCAGTTTATCACCAGGGGTCGAGCAGTACTTC. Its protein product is CASSLSPGVEQYF.

The CDR3 sequence is CASSSRDKSYNEQFF. The CDR3 region has the DNA TGTGCCAGCAGCTCCCGGGACAAGTCCTACAATGAGCAGTTCTTC. The chain is built from TRBV7-9 and TRBJ2-1, with D perhaps TRBD1 (6 bases). The V gene's germline CDR1 is SEHNR and CDR2 FQNEAQ (reference sequence). The CDR3 spans 15 residues. The V gene lost 4 bases and the J gene lost 1 base, with 11 bases spanning the gap.

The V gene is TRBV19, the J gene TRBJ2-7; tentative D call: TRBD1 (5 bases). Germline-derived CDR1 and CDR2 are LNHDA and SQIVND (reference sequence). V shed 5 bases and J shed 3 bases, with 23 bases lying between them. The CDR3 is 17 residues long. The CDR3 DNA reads TGTGCCAGTAGTCCCCCCTCCCGGTCAGGGTGGGTCTACGAGCAGTACTTC. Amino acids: CASSPPSRSGWVYEQYF.

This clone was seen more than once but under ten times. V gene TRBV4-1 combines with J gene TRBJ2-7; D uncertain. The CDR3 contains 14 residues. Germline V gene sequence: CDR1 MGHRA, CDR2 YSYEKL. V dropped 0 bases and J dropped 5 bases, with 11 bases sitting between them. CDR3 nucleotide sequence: TGCGCCAGCAGCCAAGATCCATGGGAAGACGAGCAGTACTTC. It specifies CASSQDPWEDEQYF.

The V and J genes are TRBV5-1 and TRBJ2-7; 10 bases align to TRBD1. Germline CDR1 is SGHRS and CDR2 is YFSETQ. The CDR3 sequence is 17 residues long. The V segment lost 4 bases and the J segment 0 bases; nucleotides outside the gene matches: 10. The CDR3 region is CASSVSRDRGYSYEQYF. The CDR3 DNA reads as TGCGCCAGCAGCGTCTCCCGGGACAGGGGCTACTCCTACGAGCAGTACTTC.

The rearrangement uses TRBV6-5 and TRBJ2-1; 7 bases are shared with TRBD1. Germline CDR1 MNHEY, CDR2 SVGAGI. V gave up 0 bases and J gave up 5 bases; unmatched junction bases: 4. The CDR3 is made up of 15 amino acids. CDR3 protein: CASSYSGGYNNEQFF. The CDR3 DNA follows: TGTGCCAGCAGTTACTCAGGGGGCTACAACAATGAGCAGTTCTTC.

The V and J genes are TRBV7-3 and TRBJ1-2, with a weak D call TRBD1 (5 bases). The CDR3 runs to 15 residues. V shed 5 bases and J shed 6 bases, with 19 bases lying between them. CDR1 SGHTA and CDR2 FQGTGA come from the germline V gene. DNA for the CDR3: TGTGCCAGCAGCCCCGGACAAGACCCGGGGGATGGCTACACCTTC. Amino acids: CASSPGQDPGDGYTF. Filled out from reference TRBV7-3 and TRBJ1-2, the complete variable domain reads GAGVSQTPSNKVTEKGKYVELRCDPISGHTALYWYRQSLGQGPEFLIYFQGTGAADDSGLPNDRFFAVRPEGSVSTLKIQRTERGDSAVYLCASSPGQDPGDGYTFGSGTRLTVV.

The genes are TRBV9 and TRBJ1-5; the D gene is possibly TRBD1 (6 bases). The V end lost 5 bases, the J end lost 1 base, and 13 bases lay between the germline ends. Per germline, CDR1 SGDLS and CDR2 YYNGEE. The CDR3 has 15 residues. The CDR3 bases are TGTGCCAGCAGTGAGCAGGGGTTCAGCAATCAGCCCCAGCATTTT. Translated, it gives CASSEQGFSNQPQHF.

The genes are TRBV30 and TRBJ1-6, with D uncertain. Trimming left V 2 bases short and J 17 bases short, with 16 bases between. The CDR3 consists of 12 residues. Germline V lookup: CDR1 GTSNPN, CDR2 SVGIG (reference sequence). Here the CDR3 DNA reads TGTGCCTGGAGTCTGTCCTCAGAAACCTTCCACTTT. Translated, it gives CAWSLSSETFHF.

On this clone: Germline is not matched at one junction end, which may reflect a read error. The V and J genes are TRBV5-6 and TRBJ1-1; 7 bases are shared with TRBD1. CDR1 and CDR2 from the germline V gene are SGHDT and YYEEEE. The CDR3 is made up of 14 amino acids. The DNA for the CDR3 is TGTGCCAGCAGCTGGTTGACAGGGAACACTGAATCTTTCTTT. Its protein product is CASSWLTGNTESFF.